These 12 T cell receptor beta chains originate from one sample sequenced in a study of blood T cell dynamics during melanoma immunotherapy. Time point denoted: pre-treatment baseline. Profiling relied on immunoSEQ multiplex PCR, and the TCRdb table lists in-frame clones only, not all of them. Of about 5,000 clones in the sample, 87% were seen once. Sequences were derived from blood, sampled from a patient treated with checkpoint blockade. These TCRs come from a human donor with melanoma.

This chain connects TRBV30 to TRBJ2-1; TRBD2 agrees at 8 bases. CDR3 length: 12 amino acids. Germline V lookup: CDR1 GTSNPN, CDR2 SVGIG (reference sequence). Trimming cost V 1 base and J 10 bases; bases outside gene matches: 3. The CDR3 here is CAWSGPSGEQFF. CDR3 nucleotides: TGTGCCTGGAGTGGTCCTAGCGGGGAGCAGTTCTTC.

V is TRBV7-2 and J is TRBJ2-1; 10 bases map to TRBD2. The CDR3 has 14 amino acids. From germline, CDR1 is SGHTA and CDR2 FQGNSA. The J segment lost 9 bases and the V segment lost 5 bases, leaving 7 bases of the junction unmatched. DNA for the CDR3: TGTGCCAGCAGCCCAGCGGGGGGGAGGGTTGAGCAGTTCTTC. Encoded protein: CASSPAGGRVEQFF. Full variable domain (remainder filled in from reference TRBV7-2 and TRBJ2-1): GAGVSQSPSNKVTEKGKDVELRCDPISGHTALYWYRQSLGQGLEFLIYFQGNSAPDKSGLPSDRFSAERTGGSVSTLTIQRTQQEDSAVYLCASSPAGGRVEQFFGPGTRLTVL.

In nucleotides, the CDR3 is TGTGCCAGCTCACCAAGCTTAGACAGTTCGCACAATCAGCCCCAGCATTTT. It yields the protein CASSPSLDSSHNQPQHF. V is TRBV18 and J is TRBJ1-5; a weak D match, TRBD1 (5 bases). There are 17 residues in the CDR3. Trimming cost V 2 bases and J 3 bases, with 17 bases left between them. Germline V gives CDR1 KGHSH, CDR2 LQKENI.

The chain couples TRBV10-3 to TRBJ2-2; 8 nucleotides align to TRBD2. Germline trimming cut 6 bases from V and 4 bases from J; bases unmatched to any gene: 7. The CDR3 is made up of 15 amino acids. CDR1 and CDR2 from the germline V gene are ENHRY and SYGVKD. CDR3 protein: CAISDRGGLTGELFF. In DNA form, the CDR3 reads TGTGCCATCAGCGATCGGGGGGGCCTCACCGGGGAGCTGTTTTTT.

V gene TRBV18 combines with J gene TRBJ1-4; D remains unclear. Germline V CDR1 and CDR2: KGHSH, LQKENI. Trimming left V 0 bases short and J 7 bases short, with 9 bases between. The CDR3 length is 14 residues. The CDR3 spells CASSPPELSEKLFF. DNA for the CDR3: TGTGCCAGCTCACCACCGGAATTGAGTGAAAAACTGTTTTTT.

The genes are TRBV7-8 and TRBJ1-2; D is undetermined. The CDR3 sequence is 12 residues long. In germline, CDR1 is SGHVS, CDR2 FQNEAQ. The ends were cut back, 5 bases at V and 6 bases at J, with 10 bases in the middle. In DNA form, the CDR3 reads TGTGCCAGCAGCAAGAACAGAGATGGCTACACCTTC. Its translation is CASSKNRDGYTF.

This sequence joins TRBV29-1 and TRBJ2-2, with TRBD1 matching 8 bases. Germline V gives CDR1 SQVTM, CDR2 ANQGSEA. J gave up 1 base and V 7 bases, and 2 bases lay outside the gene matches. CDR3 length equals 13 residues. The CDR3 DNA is TGCAGCGCCGGGACAGGGAACACCGGGGAGCTGTTTTTT. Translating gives CSAGTGNTGELFF.

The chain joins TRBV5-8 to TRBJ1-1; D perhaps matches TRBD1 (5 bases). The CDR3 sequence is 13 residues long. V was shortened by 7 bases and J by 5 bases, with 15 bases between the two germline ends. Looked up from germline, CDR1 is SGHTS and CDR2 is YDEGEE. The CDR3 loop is CASGPSWGTEAFF. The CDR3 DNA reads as TGTGCCAGCGGACCCTCTTGGGGGACTGAAGCTTTCTTT.

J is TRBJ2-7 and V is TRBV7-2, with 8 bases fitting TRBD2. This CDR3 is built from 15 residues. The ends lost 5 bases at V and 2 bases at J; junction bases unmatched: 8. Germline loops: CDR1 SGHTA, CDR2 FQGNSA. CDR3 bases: TGTGCCAGCAGCCGCCAGGGTAGCGGGGCCTACGAGCAGTACTTC. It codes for CASSRQGSGAYEQYF.

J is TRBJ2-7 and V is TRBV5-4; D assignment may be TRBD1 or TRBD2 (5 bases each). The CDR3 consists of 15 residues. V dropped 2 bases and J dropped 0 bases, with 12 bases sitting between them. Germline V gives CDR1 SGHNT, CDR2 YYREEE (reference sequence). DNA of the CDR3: TGTGCCAGCAGCTTCCCACGGGGCAGCTCCTACGAGCAGTACTTC. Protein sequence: CASSFPRGSSYEQYF.

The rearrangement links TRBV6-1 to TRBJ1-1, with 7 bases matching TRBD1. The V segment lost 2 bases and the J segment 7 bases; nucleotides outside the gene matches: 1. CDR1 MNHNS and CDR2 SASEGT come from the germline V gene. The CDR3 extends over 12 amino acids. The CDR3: CASSESGGEAFF. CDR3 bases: TGTGCCAGCAGTGAATCAGGGGGTGAAGCTTTCTTT.

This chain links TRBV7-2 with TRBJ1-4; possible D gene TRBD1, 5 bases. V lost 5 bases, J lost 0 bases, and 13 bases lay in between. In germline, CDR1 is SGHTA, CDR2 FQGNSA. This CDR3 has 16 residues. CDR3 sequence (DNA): TGTGCCAGCAGCGAAGACAGAAGCGCAACTAATGAAAAACTGTTTTTT. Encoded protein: CASSEDRSATNEKLFF.